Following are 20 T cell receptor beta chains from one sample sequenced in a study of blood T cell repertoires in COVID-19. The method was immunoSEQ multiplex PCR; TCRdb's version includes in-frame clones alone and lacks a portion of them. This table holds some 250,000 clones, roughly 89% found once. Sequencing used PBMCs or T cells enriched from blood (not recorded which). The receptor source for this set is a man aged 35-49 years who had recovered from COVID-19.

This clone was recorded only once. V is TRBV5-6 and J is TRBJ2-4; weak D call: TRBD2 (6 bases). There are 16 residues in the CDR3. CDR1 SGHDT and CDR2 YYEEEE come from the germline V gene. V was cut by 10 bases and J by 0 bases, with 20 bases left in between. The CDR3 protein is CAYSTWRGLAKNIQYF. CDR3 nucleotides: TGTGCCTACAGTACGTGGAGGGGATTAGCCAAAAACATTCAGTACTTC. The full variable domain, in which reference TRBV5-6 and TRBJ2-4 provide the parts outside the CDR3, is DAGVTQSPTHLIKTRGQQVTLRCSPKSGHDTVSWYQQALGQGPQFIFQYYEEEERQRGNFPDRFSGHQFPNYSSELNVNALLLGDSALYLCAYSTWRGLAKNIQYFGAGTRLSVL.

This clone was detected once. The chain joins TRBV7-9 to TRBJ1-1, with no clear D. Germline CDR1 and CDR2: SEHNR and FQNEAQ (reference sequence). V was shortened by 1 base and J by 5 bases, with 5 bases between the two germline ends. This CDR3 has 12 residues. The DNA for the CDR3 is TGTGCCAGCAGCTTAGGGGAGACTGAAGCTTTCTTT. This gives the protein CASSLGETEAFF.

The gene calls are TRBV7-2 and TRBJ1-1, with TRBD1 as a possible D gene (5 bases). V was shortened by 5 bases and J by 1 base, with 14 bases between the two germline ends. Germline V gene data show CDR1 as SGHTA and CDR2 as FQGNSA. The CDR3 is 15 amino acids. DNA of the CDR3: TGTGCCAGCAGCACCGAGGGACTGTGGAACACTGAAGCTTTCTTT. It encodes CASSTEGLWNTEAFF.

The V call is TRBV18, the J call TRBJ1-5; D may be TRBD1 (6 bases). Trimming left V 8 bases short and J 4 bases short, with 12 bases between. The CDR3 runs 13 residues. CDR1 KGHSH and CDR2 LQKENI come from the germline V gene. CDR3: CASNLGANQPQHF. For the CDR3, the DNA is TGTGCCAGCAACCTGGGGGCGAATCAGCCCCAGCATTTT. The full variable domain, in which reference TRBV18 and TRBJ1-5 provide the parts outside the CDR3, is NAGVMQNPRHLVRRRGQEARLRCSPMKGHSHVYWYRQLPEEGLKFMVYLQKENIIDESGMPKERFSAEFPKEGPSILRIQQVVRGDSAAYFCASNLGANQPQHFGDGTRLSIL.

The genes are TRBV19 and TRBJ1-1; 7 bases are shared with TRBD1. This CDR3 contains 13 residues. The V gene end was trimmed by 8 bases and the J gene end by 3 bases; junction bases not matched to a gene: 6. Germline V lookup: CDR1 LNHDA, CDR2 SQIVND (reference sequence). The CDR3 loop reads CASSEGADTEAFF. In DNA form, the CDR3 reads TGTGCCAGTTCCGAGGGGGCTGACACTGAAGCTTTCTTT.

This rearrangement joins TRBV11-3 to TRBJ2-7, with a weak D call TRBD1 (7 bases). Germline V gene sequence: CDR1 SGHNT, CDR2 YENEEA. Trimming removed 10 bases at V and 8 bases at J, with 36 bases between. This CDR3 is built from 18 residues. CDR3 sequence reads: CAKTRSTGTIPTICKQYF. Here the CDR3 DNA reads TGTGCCAAGACTAGGTCGACAGGGACCATTCCTACGATATGCAAGCAGTACTTC.

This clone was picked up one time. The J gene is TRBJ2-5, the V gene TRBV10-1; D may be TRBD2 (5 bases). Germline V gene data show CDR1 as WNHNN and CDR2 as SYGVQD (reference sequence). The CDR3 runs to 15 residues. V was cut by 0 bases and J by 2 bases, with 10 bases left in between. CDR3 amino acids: CASSESRGKQETQYF. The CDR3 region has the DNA TGCGCCAGCAGTGAGTCCCGGGGAAAACAAGAGACCCAGTACTTC.

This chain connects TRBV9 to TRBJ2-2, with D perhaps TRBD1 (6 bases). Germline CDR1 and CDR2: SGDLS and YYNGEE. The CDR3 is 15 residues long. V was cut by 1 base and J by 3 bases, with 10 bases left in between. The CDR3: CASSVTTGDTGELFF. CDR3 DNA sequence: TGTGCCAGCAGCGTAACGACAGGAGACACCGGGGAGCTGTTTTTT.

CDR3 amino acids: CASSQETGKGLAGVVEQFF. CDR3 nucleotides: TGCGCCAGCAGCCAAGAAACAGGGAAGGGACTAGCGGGAGTGGTTGAGCAGTTCTTC. The V and J genes are TRBV4-3 and TRBJ2-1; 14 bases fit TRBD2. CDR3 length: 19 amino acids. The J segment lost 9 bases and the V segment lost 0 bases, leaving 13 bases of the junction unmatched. Germline-derived CDR1 and CDR2 are LGHNA and YSLEER.

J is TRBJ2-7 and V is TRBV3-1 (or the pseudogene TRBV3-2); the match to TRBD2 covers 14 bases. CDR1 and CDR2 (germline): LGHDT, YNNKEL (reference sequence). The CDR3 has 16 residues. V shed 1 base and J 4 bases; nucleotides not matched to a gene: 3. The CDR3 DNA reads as TGTGCCAGCAGCCAAGGGACTAGCGGGAGGATATACGAGCAGTACTTC. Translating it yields CASSQGTSGRIYEQYF.

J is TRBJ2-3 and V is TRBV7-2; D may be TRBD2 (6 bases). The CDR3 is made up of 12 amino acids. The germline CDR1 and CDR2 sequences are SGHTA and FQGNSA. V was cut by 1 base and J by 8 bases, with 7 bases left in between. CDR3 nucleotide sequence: TGTGCCAGCAGCTTAGAGGGAGGTACGCAGTATTTT. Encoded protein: CASSLEGGTQYF.

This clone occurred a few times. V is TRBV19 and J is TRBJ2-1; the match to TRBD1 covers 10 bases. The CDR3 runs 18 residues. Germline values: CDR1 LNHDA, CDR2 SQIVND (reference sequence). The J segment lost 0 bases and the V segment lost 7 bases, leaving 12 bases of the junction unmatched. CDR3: CASKPSGQGISSYNEQFF. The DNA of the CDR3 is TGTGCCAGTAAACCCTCGGGACAGGGGATTAGCTCCTACAATGAGCAGTTCTTC.

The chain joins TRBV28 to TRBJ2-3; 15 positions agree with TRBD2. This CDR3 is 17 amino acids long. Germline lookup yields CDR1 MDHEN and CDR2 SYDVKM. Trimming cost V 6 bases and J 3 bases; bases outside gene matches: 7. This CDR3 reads CASSSGTSGRRTDTQYF. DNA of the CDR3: TGTGCCAGCAGCTCCGGGACTAGCGGGAGGAGGACAGATACGCAGTATTTT.

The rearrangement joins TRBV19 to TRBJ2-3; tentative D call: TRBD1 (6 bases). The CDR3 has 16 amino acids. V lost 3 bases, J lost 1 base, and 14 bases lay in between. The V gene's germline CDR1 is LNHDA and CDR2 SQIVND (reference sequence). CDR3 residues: CASSIPRAGGTDTQYF. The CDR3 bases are TGTGCCAGTAGTATTCCCCGGGCAGGGGGCACAGATACGCAGTATTTT.

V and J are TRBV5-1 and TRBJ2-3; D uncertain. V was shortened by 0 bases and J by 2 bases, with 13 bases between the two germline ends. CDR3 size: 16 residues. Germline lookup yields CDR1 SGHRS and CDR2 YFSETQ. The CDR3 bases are TGCGCCAGCAGCTTGGGGATAGCAGCAATCACAGATACGCAGTATTTT. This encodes CASSLGIAAITDTQYF.

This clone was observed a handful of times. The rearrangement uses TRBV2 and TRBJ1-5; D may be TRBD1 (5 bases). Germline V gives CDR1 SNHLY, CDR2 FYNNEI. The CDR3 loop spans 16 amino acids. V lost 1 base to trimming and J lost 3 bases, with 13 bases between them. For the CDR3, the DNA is TGTGCCAGCAGTGAAGAGGACATGTCCGACAATCAGCCCCAGCATTTT. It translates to CASSEEDMSDNQPQHF.

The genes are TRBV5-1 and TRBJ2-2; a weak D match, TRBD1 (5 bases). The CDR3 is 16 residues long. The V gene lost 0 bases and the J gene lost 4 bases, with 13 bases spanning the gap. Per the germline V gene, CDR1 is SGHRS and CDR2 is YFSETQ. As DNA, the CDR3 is TGCGCCAGCAGCTTGGCAGGGTTAAGGGCCACCGGGGAGCTGTTTTTT. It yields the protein CASSLAGLRATGELFF.

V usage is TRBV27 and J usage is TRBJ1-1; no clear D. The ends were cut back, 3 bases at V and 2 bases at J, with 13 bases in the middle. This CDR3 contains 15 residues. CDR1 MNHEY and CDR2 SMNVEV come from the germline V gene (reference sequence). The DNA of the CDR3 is TGTGCCAGCAGTTTCTCTGGGCCTCAAAACACTGAAGCTTTCTTT. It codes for CASSFSGPQNTEAFF.

CDR3 sequence (DNA): TGTGCCAGCAGGGATAACAGATACGAGCAGTACTTC. Residues: CASRDNRYEQYF. The chain joins TRBV3-1 (or the pseudogene TRBV3-2) to TRBJ2-7; D remains unclear. Germline assignment: CDR1 LGHDT and CDR2 YNNKEL (reference sequence). The germline V and J ends were trimmed by 6 bases and 4 bases, with 10 bases remaining between them. The CDR3 extends over 12 amino acids.

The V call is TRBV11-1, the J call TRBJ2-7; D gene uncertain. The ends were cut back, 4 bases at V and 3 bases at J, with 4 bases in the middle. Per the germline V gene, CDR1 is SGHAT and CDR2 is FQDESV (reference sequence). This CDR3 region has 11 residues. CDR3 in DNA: TGTGCCAGCAGCTCTAGCTACGAGCAGTACTTC. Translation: CASSSSYEQYF.